The clone carrying this TCR beta chain was seen ten or more times. What it binds is unknown. These data belong to a study of metastatic and nonmetastatic thyroid tumors. Study-level background: Samples came from malignant and benign thyroid patients, and repertoires were compared across blood and tumor or nodule tissue. Study-wide points: The study reportedly found significantly higher TCR beta diversity in malignant thyroid tumors than benign nodules, in blood and tumor.

No treatment had been given to any patient before thyroid surgery. Methods used by the authors: The authors used CDR3 differences across clinicopathological groups to build a distant-metastasis classifier for papillary thyroid cancer. MiXCR reprocessed the PCR reads for TCRdb. What appears here as the V and J calls and clone size reflects TCRdb's work, not the paper's. The sample carries 26,000 or so clones, approximately 16% recorded once. Trimming took 6 bases from V and 3 from J; bases not matched to a gene: 7. The CDR3 runs 15 residues. Germline V gene data show CDR1 as SGHAT and CDR2 as FQNNGV. Input material: blood. The TCR was taken from a female donor with papillary thyroid cancer or a benign thyroid nodule (not recorded which). Some clones in this sample may be carry-over from other donors' samples. The chain joins TRBV11-2 to TRBJ2-1; 8 nucleotides align to TRBD2. As DNA, the CDR3 is TGTGCCAGCAGTCCCGGGACTAGGGGCTACAATGAGCAGTTCTTC. It yields the protein CASSPGTRGYNEQFF.